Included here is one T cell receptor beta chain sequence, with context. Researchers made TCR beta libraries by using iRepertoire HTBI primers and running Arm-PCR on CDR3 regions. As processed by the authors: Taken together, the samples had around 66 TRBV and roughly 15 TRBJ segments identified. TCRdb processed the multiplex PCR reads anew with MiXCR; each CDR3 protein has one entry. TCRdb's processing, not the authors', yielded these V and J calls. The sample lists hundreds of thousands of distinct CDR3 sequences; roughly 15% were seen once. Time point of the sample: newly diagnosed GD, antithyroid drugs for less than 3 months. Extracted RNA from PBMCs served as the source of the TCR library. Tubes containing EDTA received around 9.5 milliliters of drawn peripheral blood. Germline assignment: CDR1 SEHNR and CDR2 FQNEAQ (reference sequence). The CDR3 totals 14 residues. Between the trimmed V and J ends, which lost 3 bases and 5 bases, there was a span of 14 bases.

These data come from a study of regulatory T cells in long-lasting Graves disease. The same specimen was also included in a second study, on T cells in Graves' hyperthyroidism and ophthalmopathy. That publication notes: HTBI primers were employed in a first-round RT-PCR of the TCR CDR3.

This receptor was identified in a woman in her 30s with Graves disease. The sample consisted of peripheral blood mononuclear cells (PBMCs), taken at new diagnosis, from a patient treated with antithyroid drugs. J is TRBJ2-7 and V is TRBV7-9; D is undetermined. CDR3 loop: CASSFSGPQDEQYF. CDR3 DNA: TGTGCCAGCAGCTTCTCTGGACCCCAAGACGAGCAGTACTTC.